These 3 T cell receptor beta chains were all obtained from the same sample, sequenced in a study of blood T cells in healthy people across ages. A second PCR, run for 7 to 11 cycles, used a sample-barcoded 5' primer plus a J-beta primer mix. MiXCR, applied by TCRdb to the 5' RACE reads, yields one record per CDR3 protein. The sample carries 1.5 million to 1.9 million distinct CDR3 sequences, about 45% recorded once. The sequenced sample was blood. These receptors all come from a woman aged 18-29 years in good health.

This clonotype was seen more than once but under ten times. The chain joins TRBV7-9 to TRBJ2-7; tentative D call: TRBD2 (7 bases). Germline-derived CDR1 and CDR2 are SEHNR and FQNEAQ (reference sequence). This CDR3 has 13 amino acids. The V and J ends lost 5 bases and 2 bases respectively, with 10 bases between them. CDR3 residues: CASSRGATYEQYF. CDR3 in DNA: TGTGCCAGCAGCCGGGGGGCTACCTACGAGCAGTACTTC.

This chain links TRBV6-5 with TRBJ2-5; 9 positions agree with TRBD2. Germline V lookup: CDR1 MNHEY, CDR2 SVGAGI. Losses at the gene ends were 6 bases for V and 11 bases for J; bases not matched to a gene: 13. The CDR3 is 14 amino acids. The chain's CDR3 is CASSAGGDYNEQYF. CDR3 DNA sequence: TGTGCCAGCAGCGCGGGGGGGGATTACAATGAGCAGTACTTC.

This clonotype was seen more than once but under ten times. The chain links TRBV5-1 to TRBJ2-1; D remains ambiguous. Trimming stripped 3 bases from V and 2 bases from J, with 18 bases between. CDR3 length equals 17 residues. Per the germline V gene, CDR1 is SGHRS and CDR2 is YFSETQ. CDR3 residues: CASSWPLEMNTYNEQFF. As DNA, the CDR3 is TGCGCCAGCAGCTGGCCCCTCGAAATGAACACCTACAATGAGCAGTTCTTC.